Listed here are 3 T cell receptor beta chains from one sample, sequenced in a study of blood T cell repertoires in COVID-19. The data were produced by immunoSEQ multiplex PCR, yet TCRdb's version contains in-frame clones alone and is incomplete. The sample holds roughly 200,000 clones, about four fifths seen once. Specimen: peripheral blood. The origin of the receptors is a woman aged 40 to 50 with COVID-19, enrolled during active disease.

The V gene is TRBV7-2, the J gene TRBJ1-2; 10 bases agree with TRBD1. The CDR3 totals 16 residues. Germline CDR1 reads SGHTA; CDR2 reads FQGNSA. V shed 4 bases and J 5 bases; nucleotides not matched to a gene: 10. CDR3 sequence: CASSSTGGFLGYGYTF. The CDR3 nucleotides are TGTGCCAGCAGCTCGACAGGGGGCTTTTTAGGGTATGGCTACACCTTC.

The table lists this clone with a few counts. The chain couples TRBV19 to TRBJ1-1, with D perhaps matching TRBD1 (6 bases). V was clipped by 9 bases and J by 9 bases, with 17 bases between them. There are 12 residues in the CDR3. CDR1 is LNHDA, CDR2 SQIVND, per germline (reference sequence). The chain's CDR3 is CASNYRDGKAFF. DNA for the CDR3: TGTGCCAGCAACTACAGGGACGGCAAAGCTTTCTTT.

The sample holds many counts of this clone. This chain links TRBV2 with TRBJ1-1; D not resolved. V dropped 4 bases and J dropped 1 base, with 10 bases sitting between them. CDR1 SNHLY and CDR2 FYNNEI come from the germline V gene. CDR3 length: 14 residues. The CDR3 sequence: CASSGVYRNTEAFF. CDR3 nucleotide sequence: TGTGCCAGCAGTGGTGTGTACAGGAACACTGAAGCTTTCTTT.